The present T cell receptor beta chain was sequenced within a study of cytomegalovirus exposure and HLA in healthy donors. A note on this clone: Its target is unknown.

It was with 60 Vbeta and 13 Jbeta primers that the PCR ran. Produced via immunoSEQ multiplex PCR; TCRdb's table is partial and in-frame only. The sample contains roughly 95,000 clones, 82% of which appear only once. The CDR3 contains 13 residues. Germline CDR1 and CDR2: MNHNS and SASEGT. Deletions cut 3 bases from V and 5 bases from J, with 11 bases between. Study-level results: Presence/absence analyses supposed approximately even sequencing depth among donors. Cytomegalovirus status, reportedly, was diagnosed with high specificity and sensitivity by the classifier.

The sequence was obtained from a man in his thirties or forties in good health and CMV-seropositive. The source material was PBMCs. This chain connects TRBV6-1 to TRBJ2-7; D not resolved. CDR3 DNA: TGTGCCAGCAGTGAGAGTCTAAGAGACGAGCAGTACTTC. Translating it yields CASSESLRDEQYF.